Below, one T cell receptor beta chain is given with its context. The antigen remains undetermined. This specimen belongs to a study of cytomegalovirus exposure and HLA in healthy donors. Findings and caveats of the study: Trimming of TCR beta V- and J-genes showed a link, identified in a later analysis, to a missense DCLRE1C variant.

PCR amplification relied on 60 Vbeta primers (plus 13 Jbeta primers). Assay: immunoSEQ multiplex PCR; the TCRdb copy retains only in-frame clones and omits some. The sample has approximately 210,000 clones, roughly 79% seen once. Sequenced: PBMCs. The sequence derives from a male donor in good health and CMV-seronegative.

CDR3 in DNA: TGCGCCAGCAGCCAAGGGTACAGGGACCACACTGAAGCTTTCTTT. This codes for CASSQGYRDHTEAFF. The rearrangement links TRBV4-3 to TRBJ1-1, with a possible D match to TRBD1 (6 bases). V lost 1 base, J lost 3 bases, and 12 bases lay in between. The CDR3 covers 15 residues. Looked up from germline, CDR1 is LGHNA and CDR2 is YSLEER.